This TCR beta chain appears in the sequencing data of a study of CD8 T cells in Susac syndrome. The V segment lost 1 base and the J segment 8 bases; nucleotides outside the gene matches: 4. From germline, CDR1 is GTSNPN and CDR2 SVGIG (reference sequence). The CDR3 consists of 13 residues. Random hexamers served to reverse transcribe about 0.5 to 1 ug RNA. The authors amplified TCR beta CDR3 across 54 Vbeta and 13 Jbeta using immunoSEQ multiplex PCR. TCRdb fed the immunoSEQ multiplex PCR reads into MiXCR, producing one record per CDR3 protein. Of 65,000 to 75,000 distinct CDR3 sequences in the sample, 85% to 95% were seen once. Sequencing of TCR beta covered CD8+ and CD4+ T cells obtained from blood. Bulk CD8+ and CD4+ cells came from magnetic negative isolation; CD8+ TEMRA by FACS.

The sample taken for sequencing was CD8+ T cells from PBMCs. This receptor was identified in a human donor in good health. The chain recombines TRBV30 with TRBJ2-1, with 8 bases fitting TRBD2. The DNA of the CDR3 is TGTGCCTGGAGTGCGGGGGGGCGATATGAGCAGTTCTTC. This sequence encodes CAWSAGGRYEQFF.